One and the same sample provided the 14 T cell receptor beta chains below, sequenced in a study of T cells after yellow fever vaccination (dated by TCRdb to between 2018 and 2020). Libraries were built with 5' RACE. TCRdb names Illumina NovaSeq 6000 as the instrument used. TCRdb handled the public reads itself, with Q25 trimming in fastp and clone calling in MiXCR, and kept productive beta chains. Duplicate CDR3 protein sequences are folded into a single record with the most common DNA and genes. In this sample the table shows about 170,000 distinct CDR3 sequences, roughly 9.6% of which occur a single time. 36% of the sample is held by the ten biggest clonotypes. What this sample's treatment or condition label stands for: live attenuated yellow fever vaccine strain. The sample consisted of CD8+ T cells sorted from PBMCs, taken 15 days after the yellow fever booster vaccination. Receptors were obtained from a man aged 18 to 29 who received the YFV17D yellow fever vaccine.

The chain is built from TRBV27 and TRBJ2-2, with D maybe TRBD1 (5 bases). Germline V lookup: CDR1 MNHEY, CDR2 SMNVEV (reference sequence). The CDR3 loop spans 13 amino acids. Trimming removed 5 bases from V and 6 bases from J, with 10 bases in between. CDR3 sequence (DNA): TGTGCCAGCAGTACGACAGTCCCCGGGGAGCTGTTTTTT. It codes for CASSTTVPGELFF.

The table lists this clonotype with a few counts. This chain's CDR3 is CASSRGGGLYTF. The CDR3, as DNA: TGTGCCAGCAGCCGGGGGGGAGGACTCTACACCTTC. The chain combines TRBV14 with TRBJ1-2; D possibly corresponds to TRBD1 (5 bases). This CDR3 is built from 12 residues. Looked up from germline, CDR1 is SGHDN and CDR2 is FVKESK. V shed 4 bases and J shed 10 bases, with 13 bases lying between them.

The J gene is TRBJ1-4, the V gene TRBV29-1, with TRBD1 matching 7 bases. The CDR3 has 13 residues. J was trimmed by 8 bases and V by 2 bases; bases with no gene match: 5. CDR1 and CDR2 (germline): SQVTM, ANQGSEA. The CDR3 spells CSVETGVDEKLFF. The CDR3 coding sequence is TGCAGCGTTGAAACAGGGGTCGACGAAAAACTGTTTTTT.

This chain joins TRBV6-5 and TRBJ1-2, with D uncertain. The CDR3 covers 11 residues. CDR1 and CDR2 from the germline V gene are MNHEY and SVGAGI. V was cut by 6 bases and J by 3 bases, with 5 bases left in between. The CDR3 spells CASRRDYGYTF. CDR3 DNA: TGTGCCAGCAGGAGAGACTATGGCTACACCTTC.

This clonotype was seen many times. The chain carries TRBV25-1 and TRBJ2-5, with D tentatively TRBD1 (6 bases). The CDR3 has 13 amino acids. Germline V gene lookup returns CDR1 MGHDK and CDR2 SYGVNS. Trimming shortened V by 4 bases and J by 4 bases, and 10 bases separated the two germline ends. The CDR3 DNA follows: TGTGCCAGCAGTGTGCAGGGGAGAGAGACCCAGTACTTC. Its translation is CASSVQGRETQYF.

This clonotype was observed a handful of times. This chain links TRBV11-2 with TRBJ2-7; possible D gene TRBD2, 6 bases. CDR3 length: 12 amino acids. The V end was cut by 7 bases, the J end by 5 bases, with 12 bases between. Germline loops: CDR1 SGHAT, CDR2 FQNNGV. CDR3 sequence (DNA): TGTGCCAGCACTCTAGGCGGGGACGAGCAGTACTTC. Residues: CASTLGGDEQYF.

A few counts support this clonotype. CDR3 in DNA: TGTGCCAGCAGTCTCGGGACAGTCACTGAAGCTTTCTTT. Its protein product is CASSLGTVTEAFF. This chain joins TRBV27 and TRBJ1-1, with 7 bases fitting TRBD1. CDR3 length equals 13 residues. V lost 5 bases, J lost 4 bases, and 4 bases stayed unmatched. Germline CDR1 reads MNHEY; CDR2 reads SMNVEV (reference sequence).

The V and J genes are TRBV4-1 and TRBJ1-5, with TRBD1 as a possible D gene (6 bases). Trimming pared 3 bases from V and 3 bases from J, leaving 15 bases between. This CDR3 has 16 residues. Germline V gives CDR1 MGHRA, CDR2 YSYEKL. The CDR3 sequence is CASSQSPGQINQPQHF. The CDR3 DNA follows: TGCGCCAGCAGCCAGTCCCCGGGACAAATCAATCAGCCCCAGCATTTT.

Here the CDR3 reads CASSESMNTEAFF. In DNA, the CDR3 is TGTGCCAGCAGTGAAAGTATGAACACTGAAGCTTTCTTT. The chain links TRBV6-1 to TRBJ1-1, with no clear D. V gave up 2 bases and J gave up 0 bases, with 4 bases separating them. CDR3 size: 13 residues. Germline V gene data show CDR1 as MNHNS and CDR2 as SASEGT.

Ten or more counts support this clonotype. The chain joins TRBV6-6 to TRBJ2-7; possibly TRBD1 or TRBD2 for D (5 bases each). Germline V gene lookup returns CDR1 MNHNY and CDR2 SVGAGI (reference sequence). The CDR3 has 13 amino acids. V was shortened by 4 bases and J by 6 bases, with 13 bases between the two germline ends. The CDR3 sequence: CASSSGPKREQYF. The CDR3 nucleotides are TGTGCCAGCAGTTCGGGACCCAAGCGCGAGCAGTACTTC.

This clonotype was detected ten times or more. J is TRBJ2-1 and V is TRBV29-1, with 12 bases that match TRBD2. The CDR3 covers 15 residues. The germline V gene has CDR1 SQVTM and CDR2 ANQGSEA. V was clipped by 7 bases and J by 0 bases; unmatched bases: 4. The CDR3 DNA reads TGCAGCGGACTAGCGGGGGCTACCTCCTACAATGAGCAGTTCTTC. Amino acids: CSGLAGATSYNEQFF.

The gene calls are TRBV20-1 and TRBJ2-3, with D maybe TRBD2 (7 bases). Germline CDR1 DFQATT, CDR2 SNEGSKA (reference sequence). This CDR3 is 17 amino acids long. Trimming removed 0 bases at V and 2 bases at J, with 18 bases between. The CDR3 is CSARDRGGPVLTDTQYF. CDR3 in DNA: TGCAGTGCTAGAGATCGCGGGGGCCCTGTTCTCACAGATACGCAGTATTTT.

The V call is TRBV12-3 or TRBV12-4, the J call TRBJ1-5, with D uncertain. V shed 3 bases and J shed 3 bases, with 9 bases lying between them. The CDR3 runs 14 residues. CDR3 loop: CASSFAGANQPQHF. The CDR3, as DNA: TGTGCCAGCAGTTTTGCAGGTGCCAATCAGCCCCAGCATTTT.

The CDR3: CASSVGGGYNEQFF. The CDR3 DNA sequence: TGTGCCAGCAGTGTAGGCGGGGGATACAATGAGCAGTTCTTC. J is TRBJ2-1 and V is TRBV2; 7 positions match TRBD2. CDR3 length equals 14 residues. CDR1 is SNHLY, CDR2 FYNNEI, per germline. V gave up 4 bases and J gave up 4 bases; unmatched junction bases: 4.